This T cell receptor (beta chain) is drawn from a study of cytomegalovirus exposure and HLA in healthy donors. Points from the study as a whole: Some TCR beta chains (around 160 of them) were listed as cytomegalovirus-associated. Some V segments (TRBV6-2 and TRBV6-3 among them) were excluded as indistinguishable.

As for this clone: Its specificity is not known.

The CDR3 runs 15 residues. V dropped 5 bases and J dropped 4 bases, with 18 bases sitting between them. Germline V gene data show CDR1 as SGHVS and CDR2 as FQNEAQ. Donors consisted of healthy bone marrow donors. The PCR employed 60 Vbeta primers together with 13 Jbeta primers. Sequencing was performed with immunoSEQ multiplex PCR; in TCRdb, only in-frame clones are kept and a portion is missing. The repertoire has under 200,000 clones, around 80% of them found once; the top ten carry approximately 2.1%. This sequence joins TRBV7-8 and TRBJ2-7, with D tentatively TRBD2 (6 bases). This TCR was recovered from a woman aged 50 to 60 in good health and CMV-seronegative. The sequenced material came from PBMCs. The CDR3 reads CASSPMEAGRYEQYF. CDR3 coding DNA: TGTGCCAGCAGCCCGATGGAGGCGGGGCGGTACGAGCAGTACTTC.